Below, one TCR beta chain is given with its context. This clonotype was observed a few times. Its antigen is not yet known. No base-level quality is on record; no much larger clone is a single base apart. This entry belongs to a study of spatial heterogeneity in lung cancer (dated by TCRdb to the late 2010s). With respect to the entire study: More beta-chain than alpha-chain transcripts were consistently detected, likely reflecting higher beta-chain transcript abundance. A strong correlation was found between TCR transcript counts in tumor regions and a T cell transcriptional module score from matched bulk RNA-seq. In the raw uncorrected reads, each unique combination of TCR and UMI appeared more than ten times on average. TCR alpha and beta repertoires were quantitatively compared across multiple tumor regions, matched nontumor lung and blood in non-small cell lung cancer. Nonsynonymous mutation counts, determined by whole-exome sequencing of tumor tissue, were related to features of the TCR repertoire. Both alpha and beta chains were TCR-sequenced in roughly 200 tumor regions, approximately 64 matched nontumor lung samples and over 55 PBMC samples obtained at surgery.

Reading the label with the study, this specimen's time point is: sample taken at primary tumor resection. Donors were some 67 patients with early-stage, untreated non-small cell lung cancer from the lung TRACERx cohort. For TCR sequencing, whole RNA was extracted from tumor and nontumor lung tissue, or from cryopreserved PBMC samples, and no cell sorting was done. Patients were selected for TCR sequencing only if sufficient RNA was available from at least two tumor regions. Tumor and adjacent nontumor lung specimens were reviewed by a lung pathologist before selection. Receptor amplification or capture employed 5' RACE. Sequenced using a NextSeq 500. In the TCR library protocol, a unique molecular identifier was attached to each TCR cDNA molecule so that PCR and sequencing errors could be corrected. Per the original workflow: TCR identification, UMI-based error correction and CDR3 extraction were performed with Decombinator tools. Expanded TCRs were defined as those above a frequency of 2 per 1,000, corresponding to the top 1% of the tumor frequency distribution. Expanded tumor TCRs statistically deemed absent (corrected P<0.05) from at least one tumor region were classed as regional, and all other expanded tumor TCRs were classed as ubiquitous. Rényi diversity was computed with the R vegan package after subsampling each repertoire 100 times to 5,000 TCRs. CDR3 similarity networks were built from amino acid triplet string-kernel similarity, connecting CDR3s with pairwise similarity above 0.82. The public reads were quality trimmed at Q25 with fastp and then assembled into clones with MiXCR by TCRdb, keeping productive beta chains. CDR3 protein duplicates are merged, each entry listing the most common genes and DNA. For this entry, the V and J calls and clone size follow TCRdb and not the study's own pipeline. This sample comprises about 29,000 distinct CDR3 sequences, approximately 6.9% of them detected only once. In total, the top ten clones hold more than 20% of the sample.

What the research found in general, with its limitations: Additional single-cell paired TCR alpha and beta sequencing was considered necessary to confirm, at a functional level, the hypothesis that regional TCRs recognize regional mutations. TCR-seq coverage of tumor T cells was estimated at only around 7% for alpha chains and 13% for beta chains. The tumor nonsynonymous mutation count correlated with the number of expanded alpha and beta TCRs within the tumor. Counts of ubiquitous and regional expanded TCRs correlated with counts of ubiquitous and regional nonsynonymous mutations, respectively.

Source: lung tumor tissue, taken at surgery. This receptor was identified in a male donor with early-stage non-small cell lung cancer.

The CDR3 loop reads CASSSHGQGALVEQFF. The nucleotides are TGTGCCAGCAGTTCCCACGGACAGGGGGCGCTTGTTGAGCAGTTCTTC. Recombination connected TRBV28 to TRBJ2-1, with TRBD1 matching 11 junction bases. Ends trimmed: V by 4 bases, J by 9 bases; bases unmatched to a gene: 11. CDR1 and CDR2 (MDHEN, SYDVKM) derive from the germline V gene. Measured from the cysteine to the phenylalanine, the CDR3 is 16 residues long. The kept DNA is CDR3 alone, 48 bases in frame from the first base.